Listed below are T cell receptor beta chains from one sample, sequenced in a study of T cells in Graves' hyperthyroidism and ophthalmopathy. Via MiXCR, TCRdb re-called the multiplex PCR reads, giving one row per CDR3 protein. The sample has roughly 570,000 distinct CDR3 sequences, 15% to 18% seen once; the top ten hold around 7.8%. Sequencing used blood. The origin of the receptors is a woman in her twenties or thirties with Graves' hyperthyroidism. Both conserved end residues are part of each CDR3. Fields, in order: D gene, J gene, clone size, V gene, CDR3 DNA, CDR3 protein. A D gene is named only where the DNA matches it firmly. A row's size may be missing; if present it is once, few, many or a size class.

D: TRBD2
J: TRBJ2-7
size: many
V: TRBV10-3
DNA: TGTGCCATCAGTGATACCGGCGGCGGGGGGAAGGACTACGAGCAGTACTTC
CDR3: CAISDTGGGGKDYEQYF

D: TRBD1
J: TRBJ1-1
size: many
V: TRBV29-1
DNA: TGCAGCGTTGAAGTACAGGGGGCCGGCACTGAAGCTTTCTTT
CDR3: CSVEVQGAGTEAFF

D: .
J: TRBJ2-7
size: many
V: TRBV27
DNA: TGTGCCAGCAAAGCTCCCGGCTCCTACGAGCAGTACTTC
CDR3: CASKAPGSYEQYF

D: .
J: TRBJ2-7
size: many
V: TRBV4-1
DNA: TGCGCCAGCAGCCAAGATTTTGCAGGGGAGGACGAGCAGTACTTC
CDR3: CASSQDFAGEDEQYF

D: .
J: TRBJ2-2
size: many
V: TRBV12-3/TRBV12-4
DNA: TGTGCCAGCAGTATCCAAGAGACCGGGGAGCTGTTTTTT
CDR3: CASSIQETGELFF

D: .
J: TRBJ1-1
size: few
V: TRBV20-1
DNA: TGCAGTGCCCCACCCCCTTGGAGGTTGAACACTGAAGCTTTCTTT
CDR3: CSAPPPWRLNTEAFF

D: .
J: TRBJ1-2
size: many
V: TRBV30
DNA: TGTGCCGGATCAGGGTATGGCTACACCTTC
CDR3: CAGSGYGYTF

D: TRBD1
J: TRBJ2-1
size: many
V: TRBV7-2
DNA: TGTGCCAGCAGCTTAGGGGGACAGCCCTACAATGAGCAGTTCTTC
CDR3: CASSLGGQPYNEQFF

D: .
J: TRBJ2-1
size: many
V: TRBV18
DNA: TGTGCCAGCTCACCGGGAGAAGCGCGTGAGCAGTTCTTC
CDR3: CASSPGEAREQFF

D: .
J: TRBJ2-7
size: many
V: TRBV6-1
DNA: TGTGCCAGCAGCTACGGATTCGCCTACGAGCAGTACTTC
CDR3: CASSYGFAYEQYF

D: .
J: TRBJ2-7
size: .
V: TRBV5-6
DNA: TGTGCCAGCAGATCAACTAGCTATATCTCCTACGAGCAGTACTTC
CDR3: CASRSTSYISYEQYF

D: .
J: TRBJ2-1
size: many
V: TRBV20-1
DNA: TGCAGTGCTAGAGGGAGCACGAGGGTGAATGAGCAGTTCTTC
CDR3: CSARGSTRVNEQFF

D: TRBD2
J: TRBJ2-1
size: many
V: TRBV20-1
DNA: TGCAGTGCTAGAAGACTAGCGGCCAACAATGAGCAGTTCTTC
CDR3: CSARRLAANNEQFF

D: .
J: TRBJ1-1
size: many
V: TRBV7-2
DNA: TGTGCCAGCAGCTTAGACCAGCCAAGACTATCGGGAGCTTTCTTT
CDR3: CASSLDQPRLSGAFF

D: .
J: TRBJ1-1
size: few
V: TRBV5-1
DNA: TGCGCCAGCAGCACCACAGGGATGGTGAACACTGAAGCTTTCTTT
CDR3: CASSTTGMVNTEAFF

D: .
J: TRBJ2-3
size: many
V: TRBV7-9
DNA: TGTGCCAGCAGCTTAAAAAGCGGAACTAGCACAGATACGCAGTATTTT
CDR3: CASSLKSGTSTDTQYF

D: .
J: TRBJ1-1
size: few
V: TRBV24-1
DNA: TGTGCCACCAGTGATTTGGACAGGACGAACACTGAAGCTTTCTTT
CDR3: CATSDLDRTNTEAFF

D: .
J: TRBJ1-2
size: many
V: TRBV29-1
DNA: TGCAGCGTTGAAGAGAACTATGGCTACACCTTC
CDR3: CSVEENYGYTF

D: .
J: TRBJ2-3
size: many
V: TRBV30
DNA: TGTGCCTGGATGATTGGAGTCAGTCAGCAGTATTTT
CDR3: CAWMIGVSQQYF

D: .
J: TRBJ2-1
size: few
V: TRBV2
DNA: TGTGCCAGCAGTGAGCGTCAGGAGAATGAGCAGTTCTTC
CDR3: CASSERQENEQFF

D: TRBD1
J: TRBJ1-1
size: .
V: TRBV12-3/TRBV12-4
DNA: TGTGCCAGCAGCTCGGGACAGGGTTCGGGGGTCACTGAAGCTTTCTTT
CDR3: CASSSGQGSGVTEAFF

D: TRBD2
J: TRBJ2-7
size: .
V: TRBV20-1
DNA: TGCAGTGCGCTTCCGGGGGGGAGCTCCTACGAGCAGTACTTC
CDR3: CSALPGGSSYEQYF

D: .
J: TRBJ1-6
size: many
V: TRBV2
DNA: TGTGCCAGCAGTGATGACGATTCACCCCTCCACTTT
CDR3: CASSDDDSPLHF

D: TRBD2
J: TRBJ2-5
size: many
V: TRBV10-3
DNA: TGTGCCATCAGTGAGCGGGAGGGCGTGGAGACCCAGTACTTC
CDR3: CAISEREGVETQYF

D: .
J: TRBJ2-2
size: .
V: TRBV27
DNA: TGTGCCAGCAGCTGGGGACGTCTAACCGGGGAGCTGTTTTTT
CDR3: CASSWGRLTGELFF

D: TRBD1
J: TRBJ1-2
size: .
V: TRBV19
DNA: TGTGCCAGTAGTATAGAACGGACAGGGATTCGCTATGGCTACACCTTC
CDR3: CASSIERTGIRYGYTF

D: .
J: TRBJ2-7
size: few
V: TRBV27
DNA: TGTGCCACCCGGTCCATCCCCGGAAGGGGTCCCTACGAGCAGTACTTC
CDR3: CATRSIPGRGPYEQYF

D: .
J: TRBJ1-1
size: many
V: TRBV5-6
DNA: TGTGCCAGCAGCCGACGGAGCCCTGAAGCTTTCTTT
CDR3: CASSRRSPEAFF

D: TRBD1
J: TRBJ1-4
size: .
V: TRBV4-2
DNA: TGTGCCAGCAGCCAAATGACAGGGGAAGGAACTAATGAAAAACTGTTTTTT
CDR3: CASSQMTGEGTNEKLFF

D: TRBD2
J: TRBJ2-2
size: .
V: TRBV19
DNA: TGTGCCAGTAGTGCGTTTGCGGGAGGGCTGGTCACCGGGGAGCTGTTTTTT
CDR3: CASSAFAGGLVTGELFF

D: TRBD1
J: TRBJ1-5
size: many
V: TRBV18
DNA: TGTGCCAGCTCAACGACAGGGTATAGCAATCAGCCCCAGCATTTT
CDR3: CASSTTGYSNQPQHF

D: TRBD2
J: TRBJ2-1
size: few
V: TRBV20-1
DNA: TGCAGTGCTAGTGGCCGACGGACTAGCGGGAGAGGCCCTTCCTACAATGAGCAGTTCTTC
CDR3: CSASGRRTSGRGPSYNEQFF

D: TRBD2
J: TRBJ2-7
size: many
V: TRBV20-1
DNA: TGCAGTGCTAGAGATCTCGGCGGGAGGGCCTACGAGCAGTACTTC
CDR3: CSARDLGGRAYEQYF

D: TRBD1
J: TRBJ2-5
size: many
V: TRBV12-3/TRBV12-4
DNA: TGTGCCAGCAGTTCCAGGGGGCGCGGGGAGACCCAGTACTTC
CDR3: CASSSRGRGETQYF

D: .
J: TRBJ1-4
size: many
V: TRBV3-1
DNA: TGTGCCAGCAGCCACTCCCGGACAGAAGGATTGGAAAAACTGTTTTTT
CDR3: CASSHSRTEGLEKLFF

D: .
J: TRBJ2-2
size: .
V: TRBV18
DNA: TGTGCCAGCTCACCAGTTTTTAGCACCCAGAACACCGGGGAGCTGTTTTTT
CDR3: CASSPVFSTQNTGELFF

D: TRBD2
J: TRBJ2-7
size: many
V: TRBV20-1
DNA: TGCAGTGCTTGGTTAGCGGGCCGCTCCTACGAGCAGTACTTC
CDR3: CSAWLAGRSYEQYF

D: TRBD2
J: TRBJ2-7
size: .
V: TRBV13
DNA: TGTGCCAGCAGCTTTGGGCTATCGGGAGGAGCGAGCTACGAGCAGTACTTC
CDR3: CASSFGLSGGASYEQYF

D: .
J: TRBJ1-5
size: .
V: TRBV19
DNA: TGTGCCAGTAGTACCCCACATGGTGGGGGCATTAGCAATCAGCCCCAGCATTTT
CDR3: CASSTPHGGGISNQPQHF

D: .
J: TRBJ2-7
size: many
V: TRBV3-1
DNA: TGTGCCAGCAGCCAAGATCCTAGTTCCTACGAGCAGTACTTC
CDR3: CASSQDPSSYEQYF

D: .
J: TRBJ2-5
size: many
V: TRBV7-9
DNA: TGTGCCAGCAGCCCGGAGGCTAAAGAGACCCAGTACTTC
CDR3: CASSPEAKETQYF

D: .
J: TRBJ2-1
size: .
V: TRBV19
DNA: TGTGCCAGTAGATGGGGCAATGAGCAGTTCTTC
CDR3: CASRWGNEQFF

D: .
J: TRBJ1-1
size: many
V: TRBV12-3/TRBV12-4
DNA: TGTGCCAGCTCGATGGGCACCATGAACACTGAAGCTTTCTTT
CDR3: CASSMGTMNTEAFF

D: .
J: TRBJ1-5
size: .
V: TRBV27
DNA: TGTGCCAGCAGTCCGACACAAGGTGTGCCCCAGCATTTT
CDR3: CASSPTQGVPQHF

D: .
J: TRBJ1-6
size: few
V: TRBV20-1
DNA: TGCAGTGCTAGAACCCCGGGACATCTTAACTCACCCCTCCACTTT
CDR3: CSARTPGHLNSPLHF

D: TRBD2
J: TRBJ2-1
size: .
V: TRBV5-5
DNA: TGTGCCAGCAGTACCGCGGGAGGGGGAGGCGATGAGCAGTTCTTC
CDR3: CASSTAGGGGDEQFF

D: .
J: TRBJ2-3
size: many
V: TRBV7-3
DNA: TGTGCCAGCAGCTTAATTTTTGGTGATACGCAGTATTTT
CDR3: CASSLIFGDTQYF

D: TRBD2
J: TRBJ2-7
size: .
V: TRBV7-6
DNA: TGTGCCAGCAGCTTGGCGGGGGGGGGCAGGGTGAGGGAGCAGTACTTC
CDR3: CASSLAGGGRVREQYF